This T cell receptor (beta chain) is from a study of T cell changes during pregnancy in multiple sclerosis. Deletions cut 6 bases from V and 4 bases from J, with 16 bases between. Germline CDR1 and CDR2: SNHLY and FYNNEI. The CDR3 has 15 residues. Libraries were prepared by immunoSEQ multiplex PCR; TCRdb keeps only in-frame clonotypes and omits some of them. Seen here are around 100,000 clones, 80% to 95% observed once, and the top ten hold approximately 3.5%. The starting material was peripheral blood, obtained after pregnancy. This chain connects TRBV2 to TRBJ1-3; TRBD1 might be the D (6 bases). The clonotype originates from a female donor with multiple sclerosis, enrolled in a pregnancy study. The CDR3 here is CASSTQGLGGNTIYF. Written as DNA, the CDR3 is TGTGCCAGCAGCACACAGGGTTTGGGCGGAAACACCATATATTTT. The whole variable domain, filled in from reference TRBV2 and TRBJ1-3, reads EPEVTQTPSHQVTQMGQEVILRCVPISNHLYFYWYRQILGQKVEFLVSFYNNEISEKSEIFDDQFSVERPDGSNFTLKIRSTKLEDSAMYFCASSTQGLGGNTIYFGEGSWLTVV.